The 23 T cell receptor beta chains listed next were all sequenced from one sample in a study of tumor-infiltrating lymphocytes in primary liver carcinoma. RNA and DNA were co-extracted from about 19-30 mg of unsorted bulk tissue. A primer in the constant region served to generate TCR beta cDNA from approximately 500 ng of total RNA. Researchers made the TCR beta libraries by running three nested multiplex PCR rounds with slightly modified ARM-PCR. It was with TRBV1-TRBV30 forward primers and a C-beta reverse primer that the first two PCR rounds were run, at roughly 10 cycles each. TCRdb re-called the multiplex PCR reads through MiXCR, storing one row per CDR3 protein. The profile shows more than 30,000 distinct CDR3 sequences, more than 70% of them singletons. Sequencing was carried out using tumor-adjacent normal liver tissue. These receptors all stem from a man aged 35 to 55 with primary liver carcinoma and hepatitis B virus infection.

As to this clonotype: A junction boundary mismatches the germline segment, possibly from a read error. The CDR3 is CVSSYGAGGDTQYF. In nucleotides, the CDR3 is TGTGTCAGCAGTTACGGAGCGGGAGGGGATACGCAATATTTT. The chain employs TRBV6-5 and TRBJ2-3; 10 nucleotides match TRBD2. From germline, CDR1 is MNHEY and CDR2 SVGAGI. The CDR3 sequence is 14 residues long.

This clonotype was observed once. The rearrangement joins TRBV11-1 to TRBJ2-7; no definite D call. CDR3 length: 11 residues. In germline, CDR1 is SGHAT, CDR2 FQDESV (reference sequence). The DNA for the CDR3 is TGTGTAAGCAGCTCAGACTACGAGCAGTACTTC. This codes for CVSSSDYEQYF.

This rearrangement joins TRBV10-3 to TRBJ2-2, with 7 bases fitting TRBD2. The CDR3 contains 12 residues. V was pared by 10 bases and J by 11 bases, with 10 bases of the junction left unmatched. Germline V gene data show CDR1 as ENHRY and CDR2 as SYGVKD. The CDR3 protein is CATGGAEGELFF. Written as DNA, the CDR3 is TGTGCCACGGGAGGAGCCGAGGGTGAGCTGTTTTTT.

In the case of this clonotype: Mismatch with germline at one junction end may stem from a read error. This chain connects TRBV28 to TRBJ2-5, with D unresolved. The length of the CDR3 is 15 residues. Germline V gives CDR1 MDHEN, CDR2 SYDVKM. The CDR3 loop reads CASSSSPKVGETQYF. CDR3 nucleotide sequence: TGTGCCAGCAGTTCGAGCCCAAAAGTAGGAGAGACCCAATACTTC.

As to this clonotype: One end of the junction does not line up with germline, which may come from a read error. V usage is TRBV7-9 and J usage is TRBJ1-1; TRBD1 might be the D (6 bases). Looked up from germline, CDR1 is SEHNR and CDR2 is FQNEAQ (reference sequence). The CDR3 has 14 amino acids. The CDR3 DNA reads TGTACCAGCAGTTTGGACAGACTGAACACTGAAGCTTTCTTT. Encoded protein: CTSSLDRLNTEAFF. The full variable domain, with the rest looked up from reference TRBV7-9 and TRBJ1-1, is DTGVSQNPRHKITKRGQNVTFRCDPISEHNRLYWYRQTLGQGPEFLTYFQNEAQLEKSRLLSDRFSAERPKGSFSTLEIQRTEQGDSAMYLCTSSLDRLNTEAFFGQGTRLTVV.

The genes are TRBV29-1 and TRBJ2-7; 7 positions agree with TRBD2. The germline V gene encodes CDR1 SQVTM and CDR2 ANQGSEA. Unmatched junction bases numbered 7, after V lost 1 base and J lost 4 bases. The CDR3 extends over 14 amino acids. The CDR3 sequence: CSVEGAGRVYEQYF. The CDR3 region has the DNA TGCAGCGTTGAAGGAGCAGGGAGGGTGTACGAGCAGTACTTC.

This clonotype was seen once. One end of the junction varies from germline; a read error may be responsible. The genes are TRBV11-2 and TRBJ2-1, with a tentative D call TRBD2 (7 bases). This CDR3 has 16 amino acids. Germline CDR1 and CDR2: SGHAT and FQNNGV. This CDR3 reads CASSFGGGGRSKVQFF. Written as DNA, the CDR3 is TGTGCCAGCAGCTTTGGGGGAGGGGGGCGCTCCAAAGTGCAGTTTTTC.

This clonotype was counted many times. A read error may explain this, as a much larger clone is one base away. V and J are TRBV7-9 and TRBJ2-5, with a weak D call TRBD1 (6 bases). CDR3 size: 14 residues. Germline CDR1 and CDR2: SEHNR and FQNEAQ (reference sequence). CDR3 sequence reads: CASSLSRGEETQHF. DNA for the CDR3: TGTGCCAGCAGCTTATCCAGGGGAGAAGAGACCCAGCACTTC.

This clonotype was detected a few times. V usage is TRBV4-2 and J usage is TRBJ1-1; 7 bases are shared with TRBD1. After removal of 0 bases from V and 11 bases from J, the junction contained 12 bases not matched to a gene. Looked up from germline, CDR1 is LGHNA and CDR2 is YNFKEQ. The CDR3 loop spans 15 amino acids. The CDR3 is CASSQEPINRGKAFF. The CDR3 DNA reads TGTGCCAGCAGCCAAGAACCGATCAACAGGGGAAAGGCTTTCTTT.

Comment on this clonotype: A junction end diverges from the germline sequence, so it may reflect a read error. The CDR3 spells CESSLDGLNAGELFF. In DNA, the CDR3 is TGTGAGAGCAGCTTGGACGGATTGAACGCCGGGGAGCTGTTTTTT. The chain carries TRBV5-4 and TRBJ2-2; D not resolved. Looked up from germline, CDR1 is SGHNT and CDR2 is YYREEE (reference sequence). The CDR3 covers 15 residues.

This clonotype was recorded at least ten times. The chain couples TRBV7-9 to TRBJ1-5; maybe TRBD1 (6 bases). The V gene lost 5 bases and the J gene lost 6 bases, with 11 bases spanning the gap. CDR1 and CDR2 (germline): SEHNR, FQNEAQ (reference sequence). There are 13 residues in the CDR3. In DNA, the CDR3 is TGTGCCAGCAGCGTATTAGGGGGTCAGCCCCAGCATTTT. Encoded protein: CASSVLGGQPQHF. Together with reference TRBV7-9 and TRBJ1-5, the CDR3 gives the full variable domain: DTGVSQNPRHKITKRGQNVTFRCDPISEHNRLYWYRQTLGQGPEFLTYFQNEAQLEKSRLLSDRFSAERPKGSFSTLEIQRTEQGDSAMYLCASSVLGGQPQHFGDGTRLSIL.

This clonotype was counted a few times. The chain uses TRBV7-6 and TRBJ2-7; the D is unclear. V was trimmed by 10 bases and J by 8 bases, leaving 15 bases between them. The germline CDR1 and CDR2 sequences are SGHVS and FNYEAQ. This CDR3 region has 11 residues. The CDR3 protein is CAITSGGKQYF. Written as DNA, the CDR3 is TGTGCCATAACCTCGGGTGGAAAGCAGTACTTC. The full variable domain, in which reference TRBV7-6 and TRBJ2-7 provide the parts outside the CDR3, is GAGVSQSPRYKVTKRGQDVALRCDPISGHVSLYWYRQALGQGPEFLTYFNYEAQQDKSGLPNDRFSAERPEGSISTLTIQRTEQRDSAMYRCAITSGGKQYFGPGTRLTVT.

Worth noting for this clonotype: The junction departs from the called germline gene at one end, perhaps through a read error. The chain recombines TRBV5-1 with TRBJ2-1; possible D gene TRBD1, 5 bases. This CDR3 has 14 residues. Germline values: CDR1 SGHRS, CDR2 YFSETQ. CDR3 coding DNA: TGCGCCAGCAGCTTAGGGGAAGGGTACAATGAGGAGTTCTTC. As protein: CASSLGEGYNEEFF.

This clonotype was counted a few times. The DNA of the CDR3 is TGTGCCAGCAGCCCTAGGGGGGGACCCGGGGAGCTGTTTTTT. Protein sequence: CASSPRGGPGELFF. This chain uses TRBV7-3 with TRBJ2-2; a weak D match, TRBD2 (7 bases). Trimming took 5 bases from V and 6 from J, leaving 13 bases between them. The germline V gene encodes CDR1 SGHTA and CDR2 FQGTGA. CDR3 length equals 14 residues.

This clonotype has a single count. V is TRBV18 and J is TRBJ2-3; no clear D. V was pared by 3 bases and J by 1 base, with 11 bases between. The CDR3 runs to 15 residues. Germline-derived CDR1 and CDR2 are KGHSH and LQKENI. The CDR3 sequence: CASSPRTFGTDTQYF. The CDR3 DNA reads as TGTGCCAGCTCACCCCGGACCTTCGGCACAGATACGCAGTATTTT.

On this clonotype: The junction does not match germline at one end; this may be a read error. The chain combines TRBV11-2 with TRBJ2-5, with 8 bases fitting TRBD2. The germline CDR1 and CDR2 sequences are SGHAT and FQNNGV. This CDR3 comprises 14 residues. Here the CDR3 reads CASIFSGGQETLYF. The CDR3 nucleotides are TGCGCCAGCATCTTCAGCGGGGGACAAGAGACCCTGTACTTC.

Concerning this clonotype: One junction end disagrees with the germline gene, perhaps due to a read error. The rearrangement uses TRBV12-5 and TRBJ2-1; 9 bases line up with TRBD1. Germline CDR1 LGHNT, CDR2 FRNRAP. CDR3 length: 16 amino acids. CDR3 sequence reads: CASSFARDREYSEQFF. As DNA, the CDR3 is TGTGCTAGTAGTTTCGCCCGGGACAGGGAATACAGTGAGCAGTTCTTC.

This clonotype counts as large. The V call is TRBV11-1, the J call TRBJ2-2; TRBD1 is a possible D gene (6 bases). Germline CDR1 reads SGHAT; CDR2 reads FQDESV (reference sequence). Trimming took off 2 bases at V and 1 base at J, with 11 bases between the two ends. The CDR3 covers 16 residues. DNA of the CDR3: TGTGCCAGCAGCTTACGGTCGGGACAGAACACCGGGGAGCTGTTTTTT. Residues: CASSLRSGQNTGELFF.

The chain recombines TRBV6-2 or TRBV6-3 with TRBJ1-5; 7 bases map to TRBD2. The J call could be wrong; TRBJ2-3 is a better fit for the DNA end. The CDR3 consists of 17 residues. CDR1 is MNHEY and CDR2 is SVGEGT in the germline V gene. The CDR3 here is CASRAGTTLHSNQPQYF. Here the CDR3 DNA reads TGTGCCAGCCGTGCAGGGACTACACTCCATAGCAATCAGCCCCAGTATTTT.

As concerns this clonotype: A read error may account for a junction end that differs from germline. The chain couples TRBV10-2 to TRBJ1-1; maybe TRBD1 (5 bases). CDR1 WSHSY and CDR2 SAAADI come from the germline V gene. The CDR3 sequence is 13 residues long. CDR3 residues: CAGREVENAEAFF. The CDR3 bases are TGCGCCGGCAGGGAAGTAGAAAACGCTGAAGCTTTCTTT.

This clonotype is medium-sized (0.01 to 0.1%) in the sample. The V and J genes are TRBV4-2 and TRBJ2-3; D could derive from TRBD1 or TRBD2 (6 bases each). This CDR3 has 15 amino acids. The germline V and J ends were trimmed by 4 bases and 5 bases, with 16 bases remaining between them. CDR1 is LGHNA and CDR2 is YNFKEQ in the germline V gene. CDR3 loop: CASSLEGGGGDTQYF. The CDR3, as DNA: TGTGCCAGCAGCCTTGAGGGGGGAGGAGGAGATACGCAGTATTTT.

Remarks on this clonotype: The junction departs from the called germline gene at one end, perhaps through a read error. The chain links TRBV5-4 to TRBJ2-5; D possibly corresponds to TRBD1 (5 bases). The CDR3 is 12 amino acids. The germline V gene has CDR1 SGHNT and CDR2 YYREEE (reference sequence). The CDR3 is CTSSLDKAVKYF. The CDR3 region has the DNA TGTACCAGCAGCTTGGACAAGGCCGTCAAGTACTTC.

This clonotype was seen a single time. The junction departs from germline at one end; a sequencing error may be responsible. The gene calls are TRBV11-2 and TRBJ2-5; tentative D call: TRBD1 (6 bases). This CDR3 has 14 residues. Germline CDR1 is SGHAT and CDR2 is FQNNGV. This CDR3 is CASNFSGGQDTQYF. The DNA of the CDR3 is TGTGCCAGCAACTTCAGTGGGGGACAAGATACCCAGTACTTC.